A single sample is the source of the 7 T cell receptor beta chains below, sequenced in a study of T cell responses to AZD1222 COVID-19 vaccine. The table came from immunoSEQ multiplex PCR; TCRdb's copy has only in-frame clones and leaves some out. Among about 140,000 clones listed, about 90% were seen once. The source material was peripheral blood, sampled on day 0 of AZD1222 vaccination. These receptors all stem from an adult in good health.

The chain couples TRBV5-1 to TRBJ2-1; D is perhaps TRBD1 (6 bases). This CDR3 is 17 amino acids long. With 7 bases removed from V and 0 bases from J, the gap between germline ends came to 20 bases. CDR1 is SGHRS and CDR2 is YFSETQ in the germline V gene. CDR3 residues: CASAPTRTASSYNEQFF. The CDR3 nucleotides are TGCGCCAGCGCTCCCACTCGGACAGCGAGCTCCTACAATGAGCAGTTCTTC.

This clone occurred once. This sequence joins TRBV11-2 and TRBJ1-5, with a weak D call TRBD1 (5 bases). The CDR3 loop spans 13 amino acids. The germline CDR1 and CDR2 sequences are SGHAT and FQNNGV. Trimming pared 0 bases from V and 11 bases from J, leaving 11 bases between. DNA of the CDR3: TGTGCCAGCAGCTTAGAGCCTGGGGCGGCCCAGCATTTT. It translates to CASSLEPGAAQHF.

V and J are TRBV7-3 and TRBJ2-1, with 7 bases lining up with TRBD2. CDR1 and CDR2 from the germline V gene are SGHTA and FQGTGA. Trimming at V came to 5 bases and at J to 8 bases, leaving 18 bases not matched to a gene. The CDR3 is 17 amino acids. This CDR3 is CASSKGLGGRKGDEQFF. CDR3 bases: TGTGCCAGCAGCAAAGGACTAGGCGGTAGAAAGGGTGATGAGCAGTTCTTC. The whole variable domain, remainder taken from reference TRBV7-3 and TRBJ2-1, is GAGVSQTPSNKVTEKGKYVELRCDPISGHTALYWYRQSLGQGPEFLIYFQGTGAADDSGLPNDRFFAVRPEGSVSTLKIQRTERGDSAVYLCASSKGLGGRKGDEQFFGPGTRLTVL.

The chain carries TRBV7-3 and TRBJ2-3, with 9 nucleotides matching TRBD2. The CDR3 totals 15 residues. After removal of 5 bases from V and 5 bases from J, the junction contained 8 bases not matched to a gene. Germline lookup yields CDR1 SGHTA and CDR2 FQGTGA. The CDR3 nucleotides are TGTGCCAGCAGCATGTCTAGCGGGATAGGAGATACGCAGTATTTT. Translating gives CASSMSSGIGDTQYF.

The chain couples TRBV12-3 or TRBV12-4 to TRBJ2-4; D unresolved. The CDR3 is made up of 13 amino acids. V dropped 7 bases and J dropped 7 bases, with 14 bases sitting between them. Here the CDR3 DNA reads TGTGCCAGCACCACCGGGCCTGGGAACATTCAGTACTTC. Translation: CASTTGPGNIQYF.

The chain joins TRBV12-3 or TRBV12-4 to TRBJ2-7; D is uncertain. This CDR3 spans 13 amino acids. Trimming cost V 3 bases and J 6 bases, with 12 bases left between them. The CDR3 region is CASSFSTLVEQYF. As DNA, the CDR3 is TGTGCCAGCAGTTTCTCGACCCTCGTCGAGCAGTACTTC.

The V gene is TRBV5-1, the J gene TRBJ2-2; a possible D gene is TRBD2 (6 bases). V lost 6 bases, J lost 4 bases, and 13 bases lay in between. Germline V gene lookup returns CDR1 SGHRS and CDR2 YFSETQ. This CDR3 has 14 amino acids. In DNA form, the CDR3 reads TGCGCCAGCAAGAACCTAGCGAGCACCGGGGAGCTGTTTTTT. Translated, it gives CASKNLASTGELFF. The complete variable domain, with remaining parts taken from reference TRBV5-1 and TRBJ2-2, reads KAGVTQTPRYLIKTRGQQVTLSCSPISGHRSVSWYQQTPGQGLQFLFEYFSETQRNKGNFPGRFSGRQFSNSRSEMNVSTLELGDSALYLCASKNLASTGELFFGEGSRLTVL.